Sequencing of this T cell receptor beta chain was carried out in a study of cytomegalovirus exposure and HLA in healthy donors. This CDR3 is 15 amino acids long. In germline, CDR1 is SGHRS, CDR2 YFSETQ. Worth noting for this clone: The antigen remains unidentified. At one end, the junction sequence differs from germline, possibly due to a read error.

Primers: 60 Vbeta forward and 13 Jbeta reverse. Method: immunoSEQ multiplex PCR; TCRdb's copy keeps in-frame clones and lacks some. The data show fewer than 150,000 clones, approximately 85% seen once. Whole-study results and caveats: Cytomegalovirus status was reportedly diagnosed by the classifier with high specificity and sensitivity.

This sequence joins TRBV5-1 and TRBJ2-7; tentatively, D is TRBD2 (7 bases). The TCR was taken from a woman in her twenties or thirties in good health and CMV-seropositive. What was sequenced was PBMCs. The CDR3: CASSLWGGHSSEQYF. The CDR3 DNA reads as TGCGCCAGCAGCTTGTGGGGGGGGCATTCCTCCGAGCAGTACTTC.